The clone carrying this TCR beta chain was detected ten times or more. The antigen is not known. Primed by a sample-barcoded 5' primer and a J-beta primer mix, a second PCR proceeded for roughly 6 to 12 cycles. In TCRdb, the 5' RACE reads were re-called with MiXCR into one record per CDR3 protein. Among 550,000 to 800,000 distinct CDR3 sequences, approximately 31% were seen once, and the ten largest hold 15%. Per germline, CDR1 SGHTA and CDR2 FQGTGA. V gave up 5 bases and J gave up 7 bases, with 18 bases separating them. The CDR3 runs to 14 residues. These data originate in a study of blood T cells in healthy people across ages. Study findings and constraints: Roughly linear age-related decline in beta diversity appeared, significant by age 40. Long-lived donors carried more naive CD4+ cells and greater diversity than aged donors.

All donors came from Russia, were Caucasian and healthy, and spanned ages 6 to 90. Each donor had approximately 10 milliliters of peripheral blood drawn. The source material was blood. The sequence was collected from a woman older than 75 in good health. The rearrangement joins TRBV7-3 to TRBJ2-7; either TRBD1 or TRBD2 may supply D (5 bases each). The CDR3 DNA is TGTGCCAGCAGCCCTACCCGGTGGGGGAGTGAGCAGTACTTC. It translates to CASSPTRWGSEQYF. Full variable domain (rest looked up from reference TRBV7-3 and TRBJ2-7): GAGVSQTPSNKVTEKGKYVELRCDPISGHTALYWYRQSLGQGPEFLIYFQGTGAADDSGLPNDRFFAVRPEGSVSTLKIQRTERGDSAVYLCASSPTRWGSEQYFGPGTRLTVT.